A single sample gave rise to the 13 T cell receptor beta chains below, sequenced in a study of shared clonotypes between healthy human individuals. Sequencing used immunoSEQ multiplex PCR; TCRdb keeps in-frame clones, though not all of them. This sample has some 2.3 million clones; 90% to 95% occur once, and the top ten carry 0.39%. The source material was naive CD4+ T cells from PBMCs. Subset denoted: CD45RA+ positively selected. All receptors come from a man aged 18 to 30 in good health. Some clones in this sample may be carry-over from other donors' samples.

The chain is built from TRBV7-9 and TRBJ2-7; 9 bases line up with TRBD2. The J segment lost 6 bases and the V segment lost 5 bases, leaving 11 bases of the junction unmatched. The CDR3 has 15 amino acids. The germline gives CDR1 SEHNR, CDR2 FQNEAQ (reference sequence). This chain's CDR3 is CASSQRASGTGEQYF. Here the CDR3 DNA reads TGTGCCAGCAGCCAAAGGGCTAGCGGGACCGGCGAGCAGTACTTC. The complete variable domain, with remaining parts taken from reference TRBV7-9 and TRBJ2-7, reads DTGVSQNPRHKITKRGQNVTFRCDPISEHNRLYWYRQTLGQGPEFLTYFQNEAQLEKSRLLSDRFSAERPKGSFSTLEIQRTEQGDSAMYLCASSQRASGTGEQYFGPGTRLTVT.

V gene TRBV6-1 combines with J gene TRBJ2-4, with D uncertain. Trimming removed 2 bases at V and 7 bases at J, with 12 bases between. The CDR3 totals 14 residues. Germline lookup yields CDR1 MNHNS and CDR2 SASEGT. The DNA of the CDR3 is TGTGCCAGCAGTGAATTCGGTCGGGCTAACATTCAGTACTTC. Protein: CASSEFGRANIQYF.

The genes are TRBV6-4 and TRBJ1-1; the D is unclear. CDR3 length: 13 residues. Germline loops: CDR1 MRHNA, CDR2 SNTAGT. Trimming removed 6 bases at V and 2 bases at J, with 10 bases between. The CDR3 loop reads CASSANLNTEAFF. The CDR3 DNA reads TGTGCCAGCAGCGCGAACCTAAACACTGAAGCTTTCTTT.

V is TRBV5-1 and J is TRBJ2-3; D possibly matches TRBD1 or TRBD2 (5 bases each). V lost 3 bases, J lost 6 bases, and 8 bases lay in between. This CDR3 comprises 12 residues. Germline lookup yields CDR1 SGHRS and CDR2 YFSETQ. CDR3 in amino acids: CASSWDVDTQYF. The CDR3 DNA is TGCGCCAGCAGCTGGGACGTGGATACGCAGTATTTT. Filled out from reference TRBV5-1 and TRBJ2-3, the complete variable domain reads KAGVTQTPRYLIKTRGQQVTLSCSPISGHRSVSWYQQTPGQGLQFLFEYFSETQRNKGNFPGRFSGRQFSNSRSEMNVSTLELGDSALYLCASSWDVDTQYFGPGTRLTVL.

J is TRBJ1-2 and V is TRBV28; perhaps TRBD1 as D (5 bases). The CDR3 extends over 16 amino acids. CDR1 and CDR2 from the germline V gene are MDHEN and SYDVKM. V dropped 5 bases and J dropped 4 bases, with 20 bases sitting between them. This CDR3 is CASSLVRTGQGYGYTF. CDR3 DNA sequence: TGTGCCAGCAGTCTTGTTAGAACCGGCCAGGGCTATGGCTACACCTTC.

The chain couples TRBV7-8 to TRBJ1-1; tentatively, D is TRBD1 (5 bases). V gave up 5 bases and J gave up 1 base, with 11 bases separating them. This CDR3 is 14 amino acids long. CDR1 SGHVS and CDR2 FQNEAQ come from the germline V gene. The CDR3 is CASSRPGGNTEAFF. The CDR3 bases are TGTGCCAGCAGCCGACCCGGGGGGAACACTGAAGCTTTCTTT.

The chain's CDR3 is CAWSILAGVAYEQYF. CDR3 in DNA: TGTGCCTGGAGTATACTAGCGGGAGTGGCCTACGAGCAGTACTTC. The gene calls are TRBV30 and TRBJ2-7; 11 bases align to TRBD2. The CDR3 consists of 15 residues. J gave up 2 bases and V 2 bases, and 5 bases lay outside the gene matches. The germline V gene encodes CDR1 GTSNPN and CDR2 SVGIG (reference sequence).

Details on this clone: Other DNA sequences in this specimen translate into the identical CDR3. The V and J genes are TRBV20-1 and TRBJ2-1, with D uncertain. Germline CDR1 is DFQATT and CDR2 is SNEGSKA (reference sequence). CDR3 length: 10 amino acids. Trimming removed 3 bases at V and 5 bases at J, with 2 bases between. In DNA form, the CDR3 reads TGCAGTGCTAGTCACAATGAGCAGTTCTTC. Amino acids: CSASHNEQFF.

The CDR3 DNA is TGTGCCAGCAGCCGGGACCGAGTCCCTCACTACGAGCAGTACTTC. The encoded protein is CASSRDRVPHYEQYF. The V gene is TRBV7-9, the J gene TRBJ2-7; D is perhaps TRBD1 or TRBD2 (5 bases each). This CDR3 has 15 amino acids. The germline gives CDR1 SEHNR, CDR2 FQNEAQ (reference sequence). Trimming removed 5 bases at V and 3 bases at J, with 17 bases between. The complete variable domain, with remaining parts taken from reference TRBV7-9 and TRBJ2-7, reads DTGVSQNPRHKITKRGQNVTFRCDPISEHNRLYWYRQTLGQGPEFLTYFQNEAQLEKSRLLSDRFSAERPKGSFSTLEIQRTEQGDSAMYLCASSRDRVPHYEQYFGPGTRLTVT.

The chain recombines TRBV29-1 with TRBJ1-2, with 10 positions matching TRBD1. This CDR3 is 16 amino acids long. From germline, CDR1 is SQVTM and CDR2 ANQGSEA. J lost 7 bases, V lost 6 bases, and 17 bases had no gene match. Here the CDR3 reads CSVVRRQGAFGGGYTF. In nucleotides, the CDR3 is TGCAGCGTCGTGCGGAGACAGGGGGCATTCGGTGGTGGCTACACCTTC.

This clone was counted between two and nine times. The same CDR3 arises from other DNA sequences in this sample as well. The CDR3 loop is CAIRDSNQPQHF. The DNA of the CDR3 is TGTGCCATTAGGGATAGCAATCAGCCCCAGCATTTT. The J gene is TRBJ1-5, the V gene TRBV10-3, with D unresolved. V was shortened by 9 bases and J by 0 bases, with 6 bases between the two germline ends. The germline CDR1 and CDR2 sequences are ENHRY and SYGVKD. This CDR3 region has 12 residues.

This chain links TRBV5-1 with TRBJ2-7; D might be TRBD2 (5 bases). Trimming stripped 4 bases from V and 2 bases from J, with 13 bases between. Per the germline V gene, CDR1 is SGHRS and CDR2 is YFSETQ. This CDR3 has 14 residues. The chain's CDR3 is CASSPGSMTYEQYF. CDR3 coding DNA: TGCGCCAGCAGCCCGGGGTCGATGACCTACGAGCAGTACTTC.

The chain combines TRBV19 with TRBJ2-1, with 10 bases lining up with TRBD2. The CDR3 is 16 residues long. Trimming removed 5 bases from V and 5 bases from J; junction bases left unmatched: 9. CDR1 and CDR2 (germline): LNHDA, SQIVND (reference sequence). The CDR3 DNA follows: TGTGCCAGTAGTTGGGGAAGCGGGAGGGCCCACAATGAGCAGTTCTTC. Its translation is CASSWGSGRAHNEQFF.